This T cell receptor beta chain was identified in a study of T cell responses to AZD1222 COVID-19 vaccine. Study results and limitations: The donor cohort was predominantly white British with a female majority, and clonal diversity may have been underestimated. Only a handful of AZD1222 recipients, six or seven in all, had baseline seropositivity. It was only after the peak T cell response that any repertoires were sampled. Spike-specific TCRs gained breadth and depth after people received two AZD1222 doses.

On this clone: As yet, its antigen is unknown.

The junction had 10 bases not matched to a gene; V was cut back by 6 bases and J by 3 bases. The CDR3 loop spans 16 amino acids. Germline values: CDR1 SGHVS, CDR2 FQNEAQ. Using immunoSEQ multiplex PCR, the repertoire was profiled, and TCRdb retains in-frame clones only, with some absent. The sample contains 110,000 to 150,000 clones, about 91% of which appear only once. The V and J genes are TRBV7-8 and TRBJ1-5; TRBD1 agrees at 8 bases. This sample comprised peripheral blood, obtained on day 0 of AZD1222 vaccination. The receptor comes from an adult in good health. DNA for the CDR3: TGTGCCAGCAGTTCCGCCTGGGACAGGTACAATCAGCCCCAGCATTTT. Translating gives CASSSAWDRYNQPQHF.